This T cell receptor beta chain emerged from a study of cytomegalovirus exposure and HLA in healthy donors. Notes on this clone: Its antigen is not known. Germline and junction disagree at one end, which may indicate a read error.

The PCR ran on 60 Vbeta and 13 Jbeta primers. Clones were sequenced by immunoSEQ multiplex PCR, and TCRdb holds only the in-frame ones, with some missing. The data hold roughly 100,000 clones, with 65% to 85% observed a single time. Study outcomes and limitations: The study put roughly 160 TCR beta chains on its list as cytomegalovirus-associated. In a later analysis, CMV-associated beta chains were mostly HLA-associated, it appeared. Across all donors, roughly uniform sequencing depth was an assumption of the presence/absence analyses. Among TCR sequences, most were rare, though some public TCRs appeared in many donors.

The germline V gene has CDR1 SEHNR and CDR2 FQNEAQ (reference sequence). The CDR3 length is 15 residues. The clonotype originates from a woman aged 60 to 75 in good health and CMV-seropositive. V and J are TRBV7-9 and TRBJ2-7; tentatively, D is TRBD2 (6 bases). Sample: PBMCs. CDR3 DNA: TGTTCCAGCAGCCCCGGACTAAACCCATCCTACGAGCAGTACTTC. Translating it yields CSSSPGLNPSYEQYF.